This entry describes one TCR beta chain. The sample is drawn from a study of blood T cell repertoires in COVID-19. Study overall: Some COVID-19 samples were acute and others convalescent; all came from the United States, Italy and Spain. PBMCs, B-cell-depleted T cells, or T cells provided the cDNA or gDNA that made up the material.

Per the original methods: Amplification of reference gene primers was used by the study to estimate nucleated cell counts. Produced via immunoSEQ multiplex PCR; TCRdb's table is partial and in-frame only. V and J calls and clone size are those listed in that table; D and trimming were worked out from the DNA. The sample contains about 53,000 clones, 70% to 90% of which appear only once. The specimen sequenced was peripheral blood. The clonotype originates from a man at least 80 years old with acute or convalescent COVID-19.

The CDR3 here is CASSLEGQGDYGYTF. DNA for the CDR3: TGCGCCAGCAGCTTGGAGGGACAGGGTGACTATGGCTACACCTTC. The chain has TRBV5-1 and TRBJ1-2; 9 nucleotides align to TRBD1. In germline, CDR1 is SGHRS, CDR2 YFSETQ. This CDR3 contains 15 residues. The junction had 3 bases not matched to a gene; V was cut back by 0 bases and J by 3 bases.